Described below is a single T cell receptor (beta chain) sequence and its context. Original handling: Nucleated cell counts were estimated from reference gene primer amplification. Clones were sequenced by immunoSEQ multiplex PCR, and TCRdb holds only the in-frame ones, with some missing. That table is the source of V, J and clone size, and D and trimming were worked out from the DNA. This sample has around 150,000 clones, with around 84% found just once. This sample stems from a study of blood T cell repertoires in COVID-19. On the study more broadly: Collection of acute and convalescent COVID-19 samples took place in the United States, Italy and Spain. PBMCs, B-cell-depleted T cells, or T cells were the source of the cDNA or gDNA that made up the material.

The sequenced sample was peripheral blood. The TCR was taken from a woman in her forties or fifties with acute or convalescent COVID-19.

DNA for the CDR3: TGTGCCACCTCGACAGGGATTAGGGAGCAGTTCTTC. The encoded protein is CATSTGIREQFF. The chain couples TRBV28 to TRBJ2-1; 7 bases are a match to TRBD1. Trimming cost V 10 bases and J 10 bases; bases outside gene matches: 10. This CDR3 has 12 amino acids. CDR1 MDHEN and CDR2 SYDVKM come from the germline V gene.